These T cell receptor beta chains were read from a single sample in a study of T cells in Graves' hyperthyroidism and ophthalmopathy. One entry per CDR3 protein, called by TCRdb with MiXCR from the multiplex PCR reads. The table includes hundreds of thousands of distinct CDR3 sequences, around 16% detected once. Sequencing was carried out using blood. The receptors stem from a woman younger than 30 with Graves' hyperthyroidism. Each CDR3 is given with its conserved first and last residue. The D gene is left open where the match is weak. Size values are once, few and many counts, or a class for expanded clones, and some rows have none.

D	J	V	size	CDR3	DNA
NA	TRBJ2-7	TRBV7-6	many	CASSPPGLIYEQYF	TGTGCCAGCAGCCCCCCCGGCCTCATCTACGAGCAGTACTTC
NA	TRBJ2-6	TRBV27	NA	CASSQRQVSGANVLTF	TGTGCCAGCAGTCAAAGACAAGTCTCTGGGGCCAACGTCCTGACTTTC
NA	TRBJ1-1	TRBV2	many	CASSHLEAFF	TGTGCCAGCAGTCACCTTGAAGCTTTCTTT
NA	TRBJ2-5	TRBV20-1	NA	CSARVSGVGETQYF	TGCAGTGCTAGAGTGTCGGGGGTCGGAGAGACCCAGTACTTC
NA	TRBJ2-1	TRBV6-1	many	CASSEVDYNEQFF	TGTGCCAGCAGTGAAGTGGACTACAATGAGCAGTTCTTC
NA	TRBJ2-3	TRBV3-1	many	CASSQYRVLDGDTQYF	TGTGCCAGCAGCCAATACCGGGTCCTGGATGGGGATACGCAGTATTTT
NA	TRBJ2-5	TRBV4-3	few	CASSQDVGDGETQYF	TGCGCCAGCAGCCAAGATGTCGGGGACGGGGAGACCCAGTACTTC
NA	TRBJ2-1	TRBV7-9	few	CASSLTFEQFF	TGTGCCAGCAGCTTAACCTTTGAGCAGTTCTTC
TRBD2	TRBJ2-1	TRBV7-9	many	CASSLGTSGGLSYNEQFF	TGTGCCAGCAGCCTGGGGACTAGCGGGGGACTTTCCTACAATGAGCAGTTCTTC
NA	TRBJ2-2	TRBV24-1	few	CATSRTLTGELLF	TGTGCCACCAGCCGAACGCTCACCGGGGAGCTGCTTTTT
NA	TRBJ1-6	TRBV9	NA	CASSVPNSPLHF	TGTGCCAGCAGCGTGCCCAATTCACCCCTCCACTTT
NA	TRBJ1-2	TRBV7-8	many	CASSPAVGTYGYTF	TGTGCCAGCAGCCCTGCGGTAGGGACCTATGGCTACACCTTC
TRBD1	TRBJ2-5	TRBV5-1	many	CASSSGQGETQYF	TGCGCCAGCAGCTCCGGACAGGGTGAGACCCAGTACTTC
NA	TRBJ1-3	TRBV6-1	NA	CASTRKASGSSGNTIYF	TGTGCCAGCACACGCAAAGCCTCAGGTTCCTCTGGAAACACCATATATTTT
NA	TRBJ2-7	TRBV28	many	CASSFSRKRLYEQYF	TGTGCCAGCAGTTTCTCCCGTAAGAGGCTCTACGAGCAGTACTTC
NA	TRBJ2-6	TRBV5-1	few	CASSTGQSNSGANVLTF	TGCGCCAGCAGCACTGGACAGTCGAACTCTGGGGCCAACGTCCTGACTTTC
NA	TRBJ2-7	TRBV6-2/TRBV6-3	few	CASSYPTVEQYF	TGTGCCAGCAGTTACCCCACGGTCGAGCAGTACTTC
NA	TRBJ1-1	TRBV2	many	CASSVTETEAFF	TGTGCCAGCAGTGTGACAGAGACTGAAGCTTTCTTT
NA	TRBJ2-7	TRBV20-1	many	CSAGGGPSYEQYF	TGCAGTGCGGGCGGGGGCCCCTCCTACGAGCAGTACTTC
NA	TRBJ2-5	TRBV3-1	many	CASSYSGLREETQYF	TGTGCCAGCAGTTACTCGGGACTCAGGGAAGAGACCCAGTACTTC
TRBD1	TRBJ1-1	TRBV13	NA	CASRDATGLAFF	TGTGCCAGCAGGGACGCGACAGGGTTAGCTTTCTTT
TRBD1	TRBJ1-2	TRBV10-3	NA	CAAVRDSLTDGYTF	TGTGCCGCGGTCCGGGACAGCCTAACAGATGGCTACACCTTC
TRBD2	TRBJ2-7	TRBV28	NA	CASSASLAGVGEQYF	TGTGCCAGCAGTGCCAGTCTAGCGGGAGTGGGGGAGCAGTACTTC
TRBD1	TRBJ1-1	TRBV6-1	many	CASSNAGGAGTEAFF	TGTGCCAGCAGTAACGCAGGGGGCGCGGGCACTGAAGCTTTCTTT
TRBD1	TRBJ2-7	TRBV27	many	CASSLRGQGLSYEQYF	TGTGCCAGCAGTTTACGCGGACAGGGGCTATCCTACGAGCAGTACTTC
NA	TRBJ2-3	TRBV29-1	many	CSVEVGRFTDTQYF	TGCAGCGTGGAGGTGGGCAGGTTCACAGATACGCAGTATTTT
TRBD2	TRBJ2-4	TRBV12-3/TRBV12-4	many	CASRSGGVEEAKNIQYF	TGTGCCAGCAGATCGGGGGGAGTGGAAGAAGCCAAAAACATTCAGTACTTC
TRBD2	TRBJ2-3	TRBV5-1	few	CASSWGTNTDTQYF	TGCGCCAGCAGCTGGGGGACTAACACAGATACGCAGTATTTT
NA	TRBJ2-3	TRBV29-1	few	CSLWADTDTQYF	TGCAGCCTTTGGGCTGACACAGATACGCAGTATTTT
NA	TRBJ2-7	TRBV19	NA	CASRKKDEQYF	TGTGCCAGTAGGAAAAAGGACGAGCAGTACTTC
NA	TRBJ2-3	TRBV4-2	few	CASSQEGVGGPNAQYF	TGTGCCAGCAGCCAAGAGGGGGTCGGGGGGCCAAACGCGCAGTATTTT
NA	TRBJ2-2	TRBV11-2	many	CASSLLRAGNTGELFF	TGTGCCAGCAGCCTACTGAGGGCAGGGAACACCGGGGAGCTGTTTTTT
NA	TRBJ1-2	TRBV18	many	CASSSRPDNYGYTF	TGTGCCAGCTCCTCCCGGCCGGATAACTATGGCTACACCTTC
TRBD1	TRBJ1-1	TRBV13	NA	CASSLGAGGLGFGSEAFF	TGTGCCAGCAGCTTAGGGGCAGGGGGGCTTGGCTTTGGGTCTGAAGCTTTCTTT
TRBD1	TRBJ1-5	TRBV7-2	many	CASSSGQGGNQPQHF	TGTGCCAGCAGTTCCGGACAGGGTGGCAATCAGCCCCAGCATTTT
TRBD1	TRBJ2-2	TRBV5-1	few	CASSQEDRVFNTGELFF	TGCGCCAGCAGCCAGGAAGACAGGGTCTTCAACACCGGGGAGCTGTTTTTT
TRBD1	TRBJ2-1	TRBV5-8	few	CASSNRGLQFF	TGTGCCAGCAGTAACAGGGGTTTGCAGTTCTTC
NA	TRBJ2-2	TRBV2	many	CASRGEVTGELFF	TGTGCCAGCAGGGGGGAGGTCACCGGGGAGCTGTTTTTT
NA	TRBJ1-6	TRBV13	NA	CASSQLMFYNSPLHF	TGTGCCAGCAGCCAACTTATGTTTTATAATTCACCCCTCCACTTT
NA	TRBJ2-1	TRBV28	NA	CASSPLRNEQFF	TGTGCCAGCAGTCCTCTCAGAAATGAGCAGTTCTTC
NA	TRBJ2-3	TRBV6-2/TRBV6-3	few	CASIGLASTDTQYF	TGTGCCAGCATCGGACTGGCTAGCACAGATACGCAGTATTTT
TRBD2	TRBJ2-3	TRBV7-3	many	CASSLTGLTSGNADTQYF	TGTGCCAGCAGCTTAACGGGACTGACTAGCGGGAACGCAGATACGCAGTATTTT
NA	TRBJ2-2	TRBV7-3	many	CASSAGLNTGELFF	TGTGCCAGCAGCGCAGGGTTAAACACCGGGGAGCTGTTTTTT
NA	TRBJ2-2	TRBV11-2	NA	CASNFDAGSANTGELFF	TGTGCCAGCAACTTCGATGCCGGGAGCGCGAACACCGGGGAGCTGTTTTTT
NA	TRBJ2-2	TRBV20-1	NA	CSASGQSDGELFF	TGCAGTGCGAGTGGACAGTCCGACGGGGAGCTGTTTTTT
NA	TRBJ2-1	TRBV6-1	many	CASSPGGSYNEQFF	TGTGCCAGCAGCCCCGGCGGCTCCTACAATGAGCAGTTCTTC
TRBD2	TRBJ2-7	TRBV5-1	many	CASSSDGGLVEQYF	TGCGCCAGCAGCTCGGACGGGGGGTTGGTGGAGCAGTACTTC
NA	TRBJ2-3	TRBV7-9	few	CASRKGSVNTDTQYF	TGTGCCAGCAGAAAGGGGTCAGTAAACACAGATACGCAGTATTTT
NA	TRBJ2-7	TRBV6-1	many	CASSYLKSVTYEQYF	TGTGCCAGCAGTTACCTTAAGAGTGTGACCTACGAGCAGTACTTC
TRBD2	TRBJ2-3	TRBV27	few	CASSFAGGGTTDTQYF	TGTGCCAGCAGCTTCGCCGGGGGGGGAACTACAGATACGCAGTATTTT
NA	TRBJ2-1	TRBV7-2	NA	CASSSRGPIGNEQFF	TGTGCCAGCAGCTCGCGGGGTCCTATTGGCAATGAGCAGTTCTTC
NA	TRBJ2-7	TRBV29-1	few	CSGRDTSYEQYF	TGCAGCGGCCGGGACACCTCCTACGAGCAGTACTTC
NA	TRBJ1-1	TRBV7-2	NA	CASPVGGGMNTEAFF	TGTGCCAGCCCCGTGGGGGGGGGAATGAACACTGAAGCTTTCTTT
NA	TRBJ1-5	TRBV7-8	many	CASSLWGTGNSNQPQHF	TGTGCCAGCAGCCTATGGGGCACAGGTAATAGCAATCAGCCCCAGCATTTT
TRBD2	TRBJ2-5	TRBV4-2	NA	CASSQGGLAGPQETQYF	TGTGCCAGCAGCCAGGGAGGGTTAGCGGGACCACAAGAGACCCAGTACTTC
NA	TRBJ2-3	TRBV5-1	many	CASSLVRSTDTQYF	TGCGCCAGCAGCTTGGTGCGCAGCACAGATACGCAGTATTTT
TRBD1	TRBJ2-2	TRBV29-1	few	CSVANRGNTGELFF	TGCAGCGTTGCGAACAGGGGGAACACCGGGGAGCTGTTTTTT